This passage covers 30 T cell receptor beta chains from one sample sequenced in a study of shared clonotypes between healthy human individuals. The data were produced by immunoSEQ multiplex PCR, yet TCRdb's version contains in-frame clones alone and is incomplete. Of about 2 million clones listed, 90% to 95% are singletons. The sequenced sample consisted of naive CD4+ T cells sorted from blood. This sample's subset: CD45RA+ positively selected. The receptors were gathered from a man between 18 and 35 years old in good health.

The J gene is TRBJ1-1, the V gene TRBV10-1, with 7 positions matching TRBD1. This CDR3 spans 14 amino acids. J gave up 7 bases and V 4 bases, and 9 bases lay outside the gene matches. CDR1 and CDR2 from the germline V gene are WNHNN and SYGVQD (reference sequence). In DNA, the CDR3 is TGCGCCAGCAGTGTTACAGGGGTGAACGGTGAAGCTTTCTTT. It codes for CASSVTGVNGEAFF.

As concerns this clone: Different DNA sequences within this sample yield the same CDR3. This chain joins TRBV5-1 and TRBJ2-2; D not resolved. This CDR3 contains 12 residues. In germline, CDR1 is SGHRS, CDR2 YFSETQ. V was shortened by 6 bases and J by 1 base, with 4 bases between the two germline ends. This CDR3 reads CASTGNTGELFF. CDR3 nucleotides: TGCGCCAGCACAGGGAACACCGGGGAGCTGTTTTTT.

The chain couples TRBV4-1 to TRBJ2-4, with no clear D. This CDR3 comprises 17 residues. CDR1 is MGHRA and CDR2 is YSYEKL in the germline V gene. V dropped 0 bases and J dropped 0 bases, with 12 bases sitting between them. DNA for the CDR3: TGCGCCAGCAGCCAAGATGGCTCCGTAATAGCCAAAAACATTCAGTACTTC. It yields the protein CASSQDGSVIAKNIQYF.

The gene calls are TRBV5-4 and TRBJ2-1; TRBD2 agrees at 8 bases. The CDR3 has 15 amino acids. The V gene end was trimmed by 4 bases and the J gene end by 4 bases; junction bases not matched to a gene: 7. Looked up from germline, CDR1 is SGHNT and CDR2 is YYREEE (reference sequence). The CDR3 nucleotides read TGTGCCAGCAGCCCTACTAGCGGACCTTACAATGAGCAGTTCTTC. As protein: CASSPTSGPYNEQFF.

The gene calls are TRBV7-2 and TRBJ1-1, with 12 bases that match TRBD1. The CDR3 consists of 17 residues. The germline V gene has CDR1 SGHTA and CDR2 FQGNSA. The J segment lost 0 bases and the V segment lost 3 bases, leaving 5 bases of the junction unmatched. CDR3 sequence reads: CASSFVGTGGLNTEAFF. The CDR3 DNA reads TGTGCCAGCAGCTTCGTTGGGACAGGGGGCCTGAACACTGAAGCTTTCTTT.

This chain joins TRBV6-6 and TRBJ1-1; the match to TRBD1 covers 7 bases. Per germline, CDR1 MNHNY and CDR2 SVGAGI (reference sequence). The CDR3 runs 12 residues. Trimming removed 7 bases from V and 10 bases from J; junction bases left unmatched: 9. The CDR3 protein is CASTTQGLGAFF. The DNA for the CDR3 is TGTGCCAGCACCACACAGGGGCTCGGAGCTTTCTTT.

The J gene is TRBJ2-1, the V gene TRBV6-6, with D unclear. CDR3 size: 16 residues. Trimming shortened V by 0 bases and J by 8 bases, and 17 bases separated the two germline ends. Per the germline V gene, CDR1 is MNHNY and CDR2 is SVGAGI (reference sequence). CDR3 coding DNA: TGTGCCAGCAGTTACTCGTCAGCCCGCCCCGGAGATGAGCAGTTCTTC. Translated: CASSYSSARPGDEQFF.

The chain carries TRBV7-9 and TRBJ2-2, with D possibly being TRBD1 (6 bases). Trimming left V 6 bases short and J 5 bases short, with 13 bases between. This CDR3 has 14 amino acids. Germline CDR1 and CDR2: SEHNR and FQNEAQ (reference sequence). For the CDR3, the DNA is TGTGCCAGCAGTCCCGGGACACCGACCGGGGAGCTGTTTTTT. Its translation is CASSPGTPTGELFF.

The rearrangement uses TRBV18 and TRBJ1-2; D call uncertain. Germline CDR1 reads KGHSH; CDR2 reads LQKENI. V lost 2 bases and J 4 bases, leaving 11 bases between the germline ends. The CDR3 totals 14 residues. The CDR3 loop reads CASSPISGSYGYTF. The DNA of the CDR3 is TGTGCCAGCTCACCAATTTCTGGAAGCTATGGCTACACCTTC. Variable domain in full (rest from reference TRBV18 and TRBJ1-2): NAGVMQNPRHLVRRRGQEARLRCSPMKGHSHVYWYRQLPEEGLKFMVYLQKENIIDESGMPKERFSAEFPKEGPSILRIQQVVRGDSAAYFCASSPISGSYGYTFGSGTRLTVV.

This chain joins TRBV9 and TRBJ2-6, with a possible D match to TRBD1 (6 bases). This CDR3 region has 17 residues. CDR1 and CDR2 from the germline V gene are SGDLS and YYNGEE. V was pared by 4 bases and J by 3 bases, with 17 bases between. CDR3 loop: CASSPRDMILGANVLTF. The CDR3 nucleotides read TGTGCCAGCAGCCCCCGGGACATGATTCTTGGGGCCAACGTCCTGACTTTC. Based on the CDR3 plus reference TRBV9 and TRBJ2-6, the full variable domain is DSGVTQTPKHLITATGQRVTLRCSPRSGDLSVYWYQQSLDQGLQFLIQYYNGEERAKGNILERFSAQQFPDLHSELNLSSLELGDSALYFCASSPRDMILGANVLTFGAGSRLTVL.

This sequence joins TRBV2 and TRBJ2-7; no clear D gene. Germline V gene lookup returns CDR1 SNHLY and CDR2 FYNNEI. V shed 6 bases and J shed 6 bases, with 15 bases lying between them. There are 13 residues in the CDR3. CDR3 sequence: CASSYSALLEQYF. The CDR3 coding sequence is TGTGCCAGCAGCTATTCGGCCCTGCTCGAGCAGTACTTC. The complete variable domain, with remaining parts taken from reference TRBV2 and TRBJ2-7, reads EPEVTQTPSHQVTQMGQEVILRCVPISNHLYFYWYRQILGQKVEFLVSFYNNEISEKSEIFDDQFSVERPDGSNFTLKIRSTKLEDSAMYFCASSYSALLEQYFGPGTRLTVT.

The gene calls are TRBV4-1 and TRBJ2-5, with 12 bases matching TRBD2. This CDR3 spans 15 amino acids. V was pared by 4 bases and J by 4 bases, with 4 bases of the junction left unmatched. Per germline, CDR1 MGHRA and CDR2 YSYEKL. The CDR3 nucleotides are TGCGCCAGCAGCCTTAGGGGACTAGCGGGAGAGACCCAGTACTTC. It translates to CASSLRGLAGETQYF.

This rearrangement joins TRBV19 to TRBJ1-1; D gene ambiguous. CDR3 length: 14 amino acids. Trimming removed 3 bases from V and 4 bases from J, with 12 bases in between. Germline V gene data show CDR1 as LNHDA and CDR2 as SQIVND (reference sequence). CDR3 nucleotide sequence: TGTGCCAGTAGTATTGGTCCCCTTGGCACTGAAGCTTTCTTT. Translation: CASSIGPLGTEAFF.

The chain employs TRBV19 and TRBJ1-1; 9 bases are a match to TRBD1. V lost 5 bases to trimming and J lost 10 bases; unmatched junction nucleotides: 5. The CDR3 consists of 12 residues. Germline V CDR1 and CDR2: LNHDA, SQIVND (reference sequence). CDR3 sequence: CASSFRQGGAFF. CDR3 nucleotide sequence: TGTGCCAGTAGTTTCAGACAGGGGGGAGCTTTCTTT.

This clone was seen just once. Here the CDR3 reads CASSIRTSGAGELFF. The CDR3 coding sequence is TGCGCCAGCAGCATCCGGACTAGCGGGGCCGGGGAGCTGTTTTTT. This chain links TRBV5-1 with TRBJ2-2; 12 bases line up with TRBD2. The V segment lost 4 bases and the J segment 6 bases; nucleotides outside the gene matches: 4. CDR1 and CDR2 (germline): SGHRS, YFSETQ. CDR3 size: 15 residues. Based on the CDR3 plus reference TRBV5-1 and TRBJ2-2, the full variable domain is KAGVTQTPRYLIKTRGQQVTLSCSPISGHRSVSWYQQTPGQGLQFLFEYFSETQRNKGNFPGRFSGRQFSNSRSEMNVSTLELGDSALYLCASSIRTSGAGELFFGEGSRLTVL.

The rearrangement joins TRBV7-2 to TRBJ2-7; 12 bases fit TRBD2. This CDR3 spans 14 amino acids. Germline CDR1 is SGHTA and CDR2 is FQGNSA. J lost 3 bases, V lost 5 bases, and 2 bases had no gene match. For the CDR3, the DNA is TGTGCCAGCAGCCGACTAGCGGGGGTCTACGAGCAGTACTTC. Its translation: CASSRLAGVYEQYF.

The genes are TRBV6-4 and TRBJ2-7, with D possibly TRBD1 on 7 matching bases. This CDR3 is 17 amino acids long. The germline V and J ends were trimmed by 0 bases and 5 bases, with 20 bases remaining between them. The V gene's germline CDR1 is MRHNA and CDR2 SNTAGT. The CDR3 spells CASSDSATTGRRHEQYF. Written as DNA, the CDR3 is TGTGCCAGCAGTGACTCAGCAACGACAGGGAGGAGACACGAGCAGTACTTC.

Remarks on this clone: Other DNA sequences in the sample encode the same CDR3. This chain connects TRBV6-5 to TRBJ1-2, with 10 bases lining up with TRBD1. V was pared by 2 bases and J by 3 bases, with 3 bases of the junction left unmatched. From germline, CDR1 is MNHEY and CDR2 SVGAGI. The CDR3 sequence is 15 residues long. The CDR3 is CASSYRDRGHYGYTF. The CDR3 coding sequence is TGTGCCAGCAGTTACCGGGACAGGGGTCACTATGGCTACACCTTC.

This clone was found a few times. The chain is built from TRBV6-6 and TRBJ1-5; 7 bases line up with TRBD1. V trimming: 6 bases; J trimming: 7 bases; junction bases outside the gene matches: 3. The germline gives CDR1 MNHNY, CDR2 SVGAGI (reference sequence). This CDR3 has 12 amino acids. The CDR3 coding sequence is TGTGCCAGCAGAACACAGGGGCAGCCCCAGCATTTT. It encodes CASRTQGQPQHF.

A remark on this clone: The sample carries other DNA sequences with the same CDR3. The genes are TRBV5-1 and TRBJ2-5, with 9 nucleotides matching TRBD1. J gave up 2 bases and V 7 bases, and 3 bases lay outside the gene matches. In germline, CDR1 is SGHRS, CDR2 YFSETQ. This CDR3 is 13 amino acids long. CDR3 bases: TGCGCCAGCGGGGGGACAGGGCAAGAGACCCAGTACTTC. Encoded protein: CASGGTGQETQYF.

CDR3 loop: CASSELRTSQREQFF. The CDR3 coding sequence is TGTGCCAGCAGTGAATTGCGGACTAGCCAACGGGAGCAGTTCTTC. This chain connects TRBV6-1 to TRBJ2-1; 8 bases align to TRBD2. This CDR3 is built from 15 residues. J was trimmed by 10 bases and V by 2 bases; bases with no gene match: 10. The V gene's germline CDR1 is MNHNS and CDR2 SASEGT.

The chain has TRBV15 and TRBJ2-7, with 7 nucleotides matching TRBD1. The CDR3 totals 15 residues. The V gene's germline CDR1 is LNHNV and CDR2 YYDKDF (reference sequence). After removal of 3 bases from V and 2 bases from J, the junction contained 7 bases not matched to a gene. This CDR3 reads CATSRARDSTYEQYF. The CDR3 nucleotides read TGTGCCACCAGCAGGGCCCGGGACAGTACCTACGAGCAGTACTTC.

The chain employs TRBV6-1 and TRBJ2-2, with 7 nucleotides matching TRBD2. This CDR3 spans 14 amino acids. The junction had 5 bases not matched to a gene; V was cut back by 4 bases and J by 6 bases. Germline V gene sequence: CDR1 MNHNS, CDR2 SASEGT. The CDR3 sequence: CASSVGLAAGELFF. The CDR3 DNA follows: TGTGCCAGCAGTGTTGGTCTAGCGGCCGGGGAGCTGTTTTTT.

V usage is TRBV5-8 and J usage is TRBJ2-7; 8 positions match TRBD2. There are 17 residues in the CDR3. Trimming took 4 bases from V and 6 from J; bases not matched to a gene: 18. Germline loops: CDR1 SGHTS, CDR2 YDEGEE. CDR3 loop: CASSVTDRGGVIREQYF. For the CDR3, the DNA is TGTGCCAGCAGCGTCACGGATCGGGGGGGCGTCATACGCGAGCAGTACTTC.

The rearrangement links TRBV10-1 to TRBJ2-7, with 9 bases fitting TRBD2. Trimming at V came to 2 bases and at J to 3 bases, leaving 8 bases not matched to a gene. This CDR3 contains 16 residues. Germline loops: CDR1 WNHNN, CDR2 SYGVQD (reference sequence). This CDR3 reads CASSESSGSARYEQYF. The CDR3 nucleotides are TGCGCCAGCAGTGAGAGTAGCGGGAGTGCTCGCTACGAGCAGTACTTC.

The chain links TRBV5-4 to TRBJ1-1; 10 bases are shared with TRBD1. In germline, CDR1 is SGHNT, CDR2 YYREEE (reference sequence). V gave up 4 bases and J gave up 4 bases; unmatched junction bases: 7. The CDR3 loop spans 15 amino acids. The CDR3 loop is CASSLRQGAGTEAFF. CDR3 bases: TGTGCCAGCAGCCTCCGACAGGGGGCGGGCACTGAAGCTTTCTTT.

The chain recombines TRBV28 with TRBJ1-4; maybe TRBD1 (5 bases). Between the trimmed V and J ends, which lost 2 bases and 4 bases, there was a span of 14 bases. The germline CDR1 and CDR2 sequences are MDHEN and SYDVKM. The CDR3 length is 16 residues. CDR3 sequence: CASSLLGAASNEKLFF. In nucleotides, the CDR3 is TGTGCCAGCAGTTTACTCGGGGCGGCTAGTAATGAAAAACTGTTTTTT.

The chain employs TRBV9 and TRBJ1-2, with D unresolved. Trimming took off 7 bases at V and 8 bases at J, with 18 bases between the two ends. This CDR3 has 13 amino acids. Germline values: CDR1 SGDLS, CDR2 YYNGEE. The chain's CDR3 is CASGERGAGGYTF. The CDR3 region has the DNA TGTGCCAGCGGGGAGCGGGGAGCGGGCGGCTACACCTTC.

The chain has TRBV5-1 and TRBJ1-6; D not resolved. Looked up from germline, CDR1 is SGHRS and CDR2 is YFSETQ. The CDR3 covers 15 residues. V dropped 0 bases and J dropped 10 bases, with 14 bases sitting between them. The CDR3, as DNA: TGCGCCAGCAGCTTGGTAGGGCCTGGTGGCTCACCCCTCCACTTT. Protein: CASSLVGPGGSPLHF.

The CDR3 DNA sequence: TGTGCCAGCAGCGTAGGGGCAGGGTTTAATTCACCCCTCCACTTT. It translates to CASSVGAGFNSPLHF. V usage is TRBV9 and J usage is TRBJ1-6, with D perhaps TRBD1 (5 bases). Germline V gene lookup returns CDR1 SGDLS and CDR2 YYNGEE. The CDR3 has 15 amino acids. V gave up 0 bases and J gave up 6 bases, with 10 bases separating them.